This TCR beta chain was found in a study of blood T cell repertoires in COVID-19. For the study at large: The United States, Italy and Spain were the sources of the acute and convalescent COVID-19 samples. From T cells, B-cell-depleted T cells, or PBMCs came the material, which was cDNA or gDNA.

How the authors handled the data: Reference gene primer amplification in the assay estimated nucleated cell counts. The data were produced by immunoSEQ multiplex PCR, yet TCRdb's version contains in-frame clones alone and is incomplete. D and trimming come from the DNA, and the V and J calls and clone size come from that table. Of over 90,000 clones in the sample, 88% are singletons; the top ten hold 3% to 3.5%. This receptor was taken from a human donor in a cohort sampled during active COVID-19. The sample consisted of peripheral blood.

CDR3 loop: CASSSNRGGTEAFF. As DNA, the CDR3 is TGCGCCAGCAGCAGTAACAGGGGAGGAACTGAAGCTTTCTTT. The chain is built from TRBV5-1 and TRBJ1-1; 7 nucleotides agree with TRBD1. CDR3 size: 14 residues. CDR1 SGHRS and CDR2 YFSETQ come from the germline V gene. V lost 4 bases, J lost 5 bases, and 8 bases stayed unmatched.